This T cell receptor (beta chain) was sequenced during a study of beta chain features in type 1 diabetes (dated by TCRdb to 2016 to 2018). Context from the whole study: Mean age, gender distribution, total cell number and subset yield were not different between patients and healthy donors. In the study, recently diagnosed type 1 diabetes patients and matched healthy donors were compared on the TCRB repertoires of their sorted circulating CD4+ T cell subsets. A total of around 110,000,000 sorted cells were examined across all samples, and a strong correlation was observed between cell number per subset and RNA yield. Whereas all 30 or so donors provided naive and central memory subsets, regulatory and stem cell-like memory subsets were isolated from just 8 patients and roughly 8 healthy donors.

A single peripheral blood draw of approximately 100 mL on average was collected from each donor into heparinised tubes. Naive, central memory, regulatory and stem cell-like memory CD4+ T cells were sorted on a BD FACSAria II using a panel including CD45RO, CCR7, CD25, CD127, CD95 and CD27. Every sorted population had a purity above 98%. Right away, PBMCs were isolated by Lymphoprep density gradient centrifugation and were stained directly, with no culture step. So that batch effects would be minimized, each experiment stained and sorted samples in pairs, pairing one healthy donor with one patient. The research as a whole found: In all four CD4+ subsets, TCRB CDR3 length was moderately but significantly shorter in type 1 diabetes patients. At VDJ recombination sites, type 1 diabetes patients had fewer insertions and more deleted nucleotides, which implies abnormalities in thymic rearrangement. Shorter templates might be favored by PCR, yet because patient and control samples were amplified and corrected together, any such skew would affect both groups equally. Only small numbers of individuals were included in the HLA sub-analyses, which left unresolved whether HLA type had any influence on TCRB rearrangement. Sequencing cDNA rather than genomic DNA could over-represent highly expressing activated cells, although activation and CD3 levels did not differ between groups. Naive, central memory and regulatory TCRB repertoires appeared more similar among patients than among healthy donors.

The High Capacity cDNA Reverse Transcription Kit was used to reverse transcribe all of the isolated RNA, meaning that expressed TCRB transcripts were what got sequenced. Naive, central memory and regulatory T cell samples underwent deep immunoSEQ sequencing, averaging approximately 3.3 million total reads per sample. After sorted cells were lysed in RLT buffer, RNA was extracted with DNase-treated RNeasy Micro or Mini kits, with the choice depending on cell number. To prevent cross-contamination, each cell subset was processed individually, whereas patient and healthy donor samples were processed jointly. The immunoSEQ multiplex PCR was used to amplify TCRB sequences from cDNA, generating 87-bp fragments that spanned the CDR3 region. Sequencing of the amplicons was performed on the Illumina HiSeq platform. In the paper's pipeline: PCR bias was computationally corrected using synthetic template baselines, reads within Hamming distance 2 were collapsed, and singletons that could not be merged were discarded. Reads were aligned to IMGT to assign V, D and J genes, CDR3 length, and insertions or deletions at six rearrangement sites. Within each subset, clonotype counts were normalized to the number of sorted cells before true diversity and Gini coefficients were calculated with the tcR R package. Repertoire sharing was quantified using the overlap coefficient calculated on TCRB nucleotide sequences. Out-of-frame TCRB sequences from naive cells were analyzed as a proxy for the pre-selection repertoire. Sourced from immuneACCESS, this table was stored by TCRdb with only in-frame sequences that have V and J called. A share of the clones is absent; for the studies checked, an unresolved V gene accounts for under half, and the remainder has no known explanation. Clonal size and the V and J genes are those of that table, whereas D and trimming came from the DNA. The sample yields hundreds of thousands of clones; approximately 31% were counted once. The ten largest clones add up to around 0.065% of the sample.

This clone was counted between two and nine times. Its binding antigen is unknown. No much larger clonotype is one base removed from it; base qualities were not supplied. Between the V and J ends, shortened by 4 bases and 4 bases respectively, the junction contains 11 bases. CDR3 length: 13 amino acids, cysteine to phenylalanine. Just CDR3 DNA is preserved here, 39 bases in frame from base 1. From the germline V gene, CDR1 is SQVTM and CDR2 is ANQGSEA. In this chain, TRBV29-1 is recombined with TRBJ1-5; matching of 6 bases hints at TRBD1 as the D gene. Material for sequencing was naive CD4+ T cells from blood. According to the study, the label for this sample's cell subset or site signals: true naive CD4+ T cells. This clonotype originated in a man between 18 and 35 years old in good health. The nucleotide sequence reads as follows: TGCAGCGTTGTTACAGGGAATAATCAGCCCCAGCATTTT. This is translated as CSVVTGNNQPQHF.